The 21 T cell receptor beta chains below all came from one sample that was sequenced in a study of blood T cells in healthy people across ages. A sample-barcoded 5' primer and a J-beta primer mix were used in a second PCR of roughly 7 to 11 cycles. TCRdb independently ran MiXCR on the 5' RACE reads; one entry per CDR3 protein. The sample yields 1.5 million to 2 million distinct CDR3 sequences, less than 50% seen once. The sample comprised blood. These receptors were taken from a woman aged 40 to 50 in good health.

The sample holds a few counts of this clonotype. The chain couples TRBV12-3 or TRBV12-4 to TRBJ2-5; 7 positions agree with TRBD2. The CDR3 length is 15 residues. The trim removed 5 bases at V and 11 bases at J, leaving 17 bases unmatched. The CDR3 DNA reads as TGTGCCAGCAGTACCCAAGCGGGGAATTACAATGAGCAGTACTTC. This gives the protein CASSTQAGNYNEQYF.

In its sample, this clonotype was seen a few times. The chain recombines TRBV12-3 or TRBV12-4 with TRBJ2-7; a possible D gene is TRBD2 (7 bases). The V gene lost 11 bases and the J gene lost 6 bases, with 17 bases spanning the gap. This CDR3 has 12 amino acids. CDR3 in DNA: TGTGCCGCCGGAGGGGGGGGCTTCGAGCAGTACTTC. Protein sequence: CAAGGGGFEQYF.

This clonotype has just one count. The CDR3 coding sequence is TGTGCCGCCCGACGAGACAGCTCTAACTATGGCTACACCTTC. This translates into CAARRDSSNYGYTF. The rearrangement links TRBV27 to TRBJ1-2; D might be TRBD1 (5 bases). V lost 11 bases, J lost 0 bases, and 16 bases lay in between. The CDR3 has 14 amino acids. The germline V gene encodes CDR1 MNHEY and CDR2 SMNVEV (reference sequence).

In this sample, this clonotype turned up once. This chain links TRBV29-1 with TRBJ1-2, with a possible D match to TRBD1 (6 bases). The CDR3 contains 12 residues. Trimming removed 7 bases at V and 6 bases at J, with 15 bases between. The V gene's germline CDR1 is SQVTM and CDR2 ANQGSEA. This CDR3 is CSAQYRVDGYTF. The CDR3 nucleotides read TGCAGCGCTCAATACAGGGTTGATGGCTACACCTTC.

The chain couples TRBV10-1 to TRBJ2-7, with 10 bases aligning to TRBD1. V lost 4 bases and J lost 7; bases outside the gene matches: 13. The CDR3 totals 16 residues. Germline CDR1 and CDR2: WNHNN and SYGVQD (reference sequence). CDR3 in DNA: TGCGCCAGCAGTGGTCCGGGGACAGGGGCCTACAATGAGCAGTACTTC. Protein: CASSGPGTGAYNEQYF.

This chain joins TRBV5-4 and TRBJ2-7; 7 nucleotides line up with TRBD1. CDR3 length equals 13 residues. Looked up from germline, CDR1 is SGHNT and CDR2 is YYREEE (reference sequence). The J segment lost 6 bases and the V segment lost 2 bases, leaving 5 bases of the junction unmatched. The CDR3 DNA follows: TGTGCCAGCAGCTTACAAGGGGGCTCCGAGCAGTACTTC. Residues: CASSLQGGSEQYF.

This rearrangement joins TRBV9 to TRBJ2-1; tentative D call: TRBD2 (6 bases). The CDR3 is made up of 16 amino acids. V lost 4 bases, J lost 7 bases, and 21 bases lay in between. CDR1 is SGDLS, CDR2 YYNGEE, per germline. The CDR3 DNA follows: TGTGCCAGCAGCAGACGGGACTCAAGTATGGGGAATGAGCAGTTCTTC. Its translation: CASSRRDSSMGNEQFF.

This clonotype showed up just a few times. As DNA, the CDR3 is TGTGCCAGCAGTGAAGGTACGGGGCCGGGAGATACGCAGTATTTT. It is translated as CASSEGTGPGDTQYF. The chain is built from TRBV25-1 and TRBJ2-3; D may correspond to TRBD1 or TRBD2 (5 bases each). V was clipped by 2 bases and J by 5 bases, with 14 bases between them. Germline V CDR1 and CDR2: MGHDK, SYGVNS. The CDR3 is made up of 15 amino acids.

In its sample, this clonotype was seen once. Here the CDR3 reads CASSWRGSATNEKLFF. CDR3 coding DNA: TGTGCCAGCAGTTGGAGGGGATCTGCAACTAATGAAAAACTGTTTTTT. The chain is built from TRBV12-3 or TRBV12-4 and TRBJ1-4, with a possible D match to TRBD1 (5 bases). This CDR3 has 16 amino acids. V lost 4 bases and J 0 bases, leaving 12 bases between the germline ends.

The rearrangement joins TRBV6-5 to TRBJ1-2; perhaps TRBD1 as D (5 bases). V shed 5 bases and J shed 6 bases, with 13 bases lying between them. Germline V gives CDR1 MNHEY, CDR2 SVGAGI. The CDR3 totals 13 residues. CDR3 in amino acids: CASSTPGPNGYTF. The CDR3 nucleotides are TGTGCCAGCAGTACCCCGGGGCCTAATGGCTACACCTTC.

The chain employs TRBV12-3 or TRBV12-4 and TRBJ2-1; D is unclear. The CDR3 has 15 residues. V was cut by 3 bases and J by 0 bases, with 9 bases left in between. CDR3: CASSFIAISYNEQFF. The CDR3 DNA reads as TGTGCCAGCAGTTTTATAGCTATCTCCTACAATGAGCAGTTCTTC.

The gene calls are TRBV9 and TRBJ2-6; D remains unclear. V was trimmed by 3 bases and J by 0 bases, leaving 7 bases between them. This CDR3 region has 15 residues. In germline, CDR1 is SGDLS, CDR2 YYNGEE. The CDR3 loop reads CASSGYSSGANVLTF. The CDR3 DNA reads TGTGCCAGCAGCGGATACAGCTCTGGGGCCAACGTCCTGACTTTC.

This clonotype appeared a few times. The chain is built from TRBV20-1 and TRBJ2-1; TRBD2 matches at 11 bases. The V segment lost 6 bases and the J segment 10 bases; nucleotides outside the gene matches: 11. Germline values: CDR1 DFQATT, CDR2 SNEGSKA (reference sequence). This CDR3 has 14 amino acids. CDR3 nucleotides: TGCAGTGCCCCTAGCGGGGGGCTCCTCGGGGAGCAGTTCTTC. Protein product: CSAPSGGLLGEQFF.

The rearrangement links TRBV20-1 to TRBJ2-7; D not certain. The ends were cut back, 0 bases at V and 0 bases at J, with 12 bases in the middle. This CDR3 region has 15 residues. Looked up from germline, CDR1 is DFQATT and CDR2 is SNEGSKA (reference sequence). CDR3 residues: CSARDSANPSYEQYF. The CDR3 DNA follows: TGCAGTGCTAGAGATTCGGCAAACCCCTCCTACGAGCAGTACTTC.

The chain combines TRBV29-1 with TRBJ2-4, with 13 bases fitting TRBD2. The ends lost 5 bases at V and 4 bases at J; junction bases unmatched: 5. The CDR3 length is 15 residues. The germline V gene has CDR1 SQVTM and CDR2 ANQGSEA. CDR3 nucleotides: TGCAGCGTTAGACTAGCGGGGGGCCGTAAAAACATTCAGTACTTC. As protein: CSVRLAGGRKNIQYF.

A few counts support this clonotype. The chain couples TRBV4-3 to TRBJ2-3; a possible D gene is TRBD2 (6 bases). Germline loops: CDR1 LGHNA, CDR2 YSLEER. Trimming removed 0 bases from V and 3 bases from J, with 13 bases in between. This CDR3 is 16 amino acids long. The CDR3: CASSQDAAGRTDTQYF. CDR3 coding DNA: TGCGCCAGCAGCCAAGACGCGGCGGGGAGGACAGATACGCAGTATTTT.

The V and J genes are TRBV6-2 or TRBV6-3 and TRBJ2-1; D is perhaps TRBD2 (6 bases). This CDR3 region has 13 residues. CDR1 MNHEY and CDR2 SVGEGT come from the germline V gene. V was shortened by 4 bases and J by 7 bases, with 11 bases between the two germline ends. CDR3 sequence: CASSLRDWNEQFF. The CDR3 DNA is TGTGCCAGCAGTTTGAGGGACTGGAATGAGCAGTTCTTC.

The chain uses TRBV13 and TRBJ2-7, with 13 bases that match TRBD2. Per germline, CDR1 PRHDT and CDR2 FYEKMQ (reference sequence). V shed 5 bases and J 2 bases; nucleotides not matched to a gene: 9. The CDR3 runs to 17 residues. The CDR3 loop reads CASSPGLAGALTYEQYF. CDR3 DNA sequence: TGTGCCAGCAGCCCCGGACTAGCGGGGGCGTTAACCTACGAGCAGTACTTC.

The chain has TRBV24-1 and TRBJ2-1, with TRBD2 matching over 8 bases. CDR1 is KGHDR and CDR2 is SFDVKD in the germline V gene. The CDR3 loop spans 14 amino acids. Germline trimming cut 9 bases from V and 6 bases from J; bases unmatched to any gene: 9. CDR3 region: CATAGRGVTNEQFF. DNA for the CDR3: TGTGCCACCGCGGGGCGGGGGGTCACCAATGAGCAGTTCTTC.

The chain is built from TRBV7-9 and TRBJ2-1; 11 bases are shared with TRBD2. Germline values: CDR1 SEHNR, CDR2 FQNEAQ (reference sequence). The CDR3 is 15 amino acids. V trimming: 5 bases; J trimming: 6 bases; junction bases outside the gene matches: 6. The CDR3, as DNA: TGTGCCAGCAGCCGCAGGGGACTAGCGGTCAATGAGCAGTTCTTC. It encodes CASSRRGLAVNEQFF.

This chain uses TRBV28 with TRBJ1-2; D is undetermined. V shed 2 bases and J shed 8 bases, with 15 bases lying between them. Germline V gene sequence: CDR1 MDHEN, CDR2 SYDVKM. This CDR3 has 14 amino acids. CDR3 protein: CASSLTTLAGGYTF. Here the CDR3 DNA reads TGTGCCAGCAGTTTAACGACCCTAGCTGGAGGCTACACCTTC.